This T cell receptor beta chain derives from a study of blood T cells in healthy people across ages. Germline V gene lookup returns CDR1 MNHEY and CDR2 SVGAGI. The CDR3 covers 13 residues. V was cut by 8 bases and J by 1 base, with 11 bases left in between. A second PCR, run for about 6 to 11 cycles, used a sample-barcoded 5' primer plus a J-beta primer mix. TCRdb independently ran MiXCR on the 5' RACE reads; one entry per CDR3 protein. The table lists 1.5 million to 2 million distinct CDR3 sequences, approximately 39% of them singletons, with 20% to 25% in the top ten. Individuals who donated were healthy Caucasians from Russia aged about 6 to 100. This clonotype was seen a few times.

This TCR came from a human donor in good health. The chain links TRBV6-5 to TRBJ1-2; D is undetermined. Sequenced sample: blood. CDR3 nucleotides: TGTGCCAGCTACAGTCCCCATAACTATGGCTACACCTTC. As protein: CASYSPHNYGYTF.